This T cell receptor beta chain was sequenced for a study of cytomegalovirus exposure and HLA in healthy donors. The data were produced by immunoSEQ multiplex PCR, yet TCRdb's version contains in-frame clones alone and is incomplete. Counted here are some 67,000 clones, about 95% occurring once; the ten biggest clones make up approximately 0.99%. The donors were members of the validation cohort comprising over 90 subjects, separate from the roughly 680-subject first cohort. The TCR was taken from a young woman in good health and CMV-seronegative. The sample taken for sequencing was PBMCs.

CDR3 sequence (DNA): TGTGCCAGCAGCCAAGATGGTGGGGGAGGGACAGGGTACACTGAAGCTTTCTTT. It encodes CASSQDGGGGTGYTEAFF. The chain couples TRBV4-2 to TRBJ1-1; 9 bases map to TRBD1. From germline, CDR1 is LGHNA and CDR2 YNFKEQ. The CDR3 has 18 residues. The ends lost 0 bases at V and 3 bases at J; junction bases unmatched: 11.